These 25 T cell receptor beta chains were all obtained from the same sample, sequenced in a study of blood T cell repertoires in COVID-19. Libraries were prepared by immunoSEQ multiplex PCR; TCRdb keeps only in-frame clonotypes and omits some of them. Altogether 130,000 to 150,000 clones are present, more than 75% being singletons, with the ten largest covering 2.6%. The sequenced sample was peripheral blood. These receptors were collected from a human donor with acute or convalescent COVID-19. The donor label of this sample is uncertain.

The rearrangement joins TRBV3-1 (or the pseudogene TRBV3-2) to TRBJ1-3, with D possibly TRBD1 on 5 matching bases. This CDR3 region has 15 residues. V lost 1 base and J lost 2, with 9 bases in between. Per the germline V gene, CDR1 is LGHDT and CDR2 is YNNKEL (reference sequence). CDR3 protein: CASSQVLGAGNTIYF. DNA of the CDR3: TGTGCCAGCAGCCAAGTTTTAGGGGCTGGAAACACCATATATTTT.

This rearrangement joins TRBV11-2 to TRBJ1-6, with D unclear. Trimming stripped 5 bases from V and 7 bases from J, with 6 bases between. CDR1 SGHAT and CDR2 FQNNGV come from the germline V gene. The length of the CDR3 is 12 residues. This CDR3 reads CASSGPNSPLHF. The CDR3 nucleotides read TGTGCCAGCAGCGGCCCGAATTCACCCCTCCACTTT.

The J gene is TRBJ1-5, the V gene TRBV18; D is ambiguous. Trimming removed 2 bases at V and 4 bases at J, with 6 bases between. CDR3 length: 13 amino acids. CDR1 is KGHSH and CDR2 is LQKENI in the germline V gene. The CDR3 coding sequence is TGTGCCAGCTCACCAACGGGGAATCAGCCCCAGCATTTT. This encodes CASSPTGNQPQHF.

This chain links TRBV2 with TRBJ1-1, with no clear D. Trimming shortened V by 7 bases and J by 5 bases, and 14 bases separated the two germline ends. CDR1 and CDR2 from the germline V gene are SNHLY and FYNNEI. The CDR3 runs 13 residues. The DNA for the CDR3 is TGTGCCAGCAACAAGGAGGGTATGACTGAAGCTTTCTTT. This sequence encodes CASNKEGMTEAFF. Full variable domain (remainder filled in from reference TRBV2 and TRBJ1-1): EPEVTQTPSHQVTQMGQEVILRCVPISNHLYFYWYRQILGQKVEFLVSFYNNEISEKSEIFDDQFSVERPDGSNFTLKIRSTKLEDSAMYFCASNKEGMTEAFFGQGTRLTVV.

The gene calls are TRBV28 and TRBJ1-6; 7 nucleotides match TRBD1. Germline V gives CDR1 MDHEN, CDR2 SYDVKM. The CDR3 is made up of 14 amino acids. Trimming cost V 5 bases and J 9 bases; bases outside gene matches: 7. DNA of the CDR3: TGTGCCAGCAGTGGGGGACAGTACGGTTCACCCCTCCACTTT. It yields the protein CASSGGQYGSPLHF.

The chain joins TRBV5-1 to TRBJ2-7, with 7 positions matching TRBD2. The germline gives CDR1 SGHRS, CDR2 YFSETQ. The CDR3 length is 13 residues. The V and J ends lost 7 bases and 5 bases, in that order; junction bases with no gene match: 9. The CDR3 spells CASSSREVDEQYF. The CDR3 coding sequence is TGCGCCAGCTCCTCCCGGGAGGTGGACGAGCAGTACTTC.

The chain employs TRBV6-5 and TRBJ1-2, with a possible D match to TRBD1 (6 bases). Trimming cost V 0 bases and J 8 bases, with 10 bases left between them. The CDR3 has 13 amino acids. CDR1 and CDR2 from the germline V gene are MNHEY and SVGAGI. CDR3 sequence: CASSYSTGSGYTF. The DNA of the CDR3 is TGTGCCAGCAGTTACTCGACAGGTTCCGGCTACACCTTC.

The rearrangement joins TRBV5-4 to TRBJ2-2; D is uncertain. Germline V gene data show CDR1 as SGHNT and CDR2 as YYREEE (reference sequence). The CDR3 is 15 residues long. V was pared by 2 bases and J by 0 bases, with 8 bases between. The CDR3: CASSFSHSNTGELFF. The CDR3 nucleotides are TGTGCCAGCAGCTTTTCCCACTCGAACACCGGGGAGCTGTTTTTT.

CDR3 nucleotide sequence: TGTGCCAGCAGTACCGACAGGGCCTACGGGAGCTCGGATGGCTACACCTTC. The encoded protein is CASSTDRAYGSSDGYTF. The chain couples TRBV6-2 or TRBV6-3 to TRBJ1-2; 7 bases match TRBD1. The CDR3 contains 17 residues. Germline trimming cut 5 bases from V and 6 bases from J; bases unmatched to any gene: 18. Per the germline V gene, CDR1 is MNHEY and CDR2 is SVGEGT.

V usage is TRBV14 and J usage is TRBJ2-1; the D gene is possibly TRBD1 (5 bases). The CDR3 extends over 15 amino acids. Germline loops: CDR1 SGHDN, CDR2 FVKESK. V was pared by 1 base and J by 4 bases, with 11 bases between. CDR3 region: CASSQGQGGYNEQFF. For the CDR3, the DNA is TGTGCCAGCAGCCAAGGCCAGGGTGGGTACAATGAGCAGTTCTTC.

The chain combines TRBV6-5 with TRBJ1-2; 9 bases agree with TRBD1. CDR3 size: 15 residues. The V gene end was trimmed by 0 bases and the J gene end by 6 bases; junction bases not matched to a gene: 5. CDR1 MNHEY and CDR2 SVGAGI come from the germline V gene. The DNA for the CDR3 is TGTGCCAGCAGTTACTCCTTCGGGACAGGGCATGGCTACACCTTC. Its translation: CASSYSFGTGHGYTF.

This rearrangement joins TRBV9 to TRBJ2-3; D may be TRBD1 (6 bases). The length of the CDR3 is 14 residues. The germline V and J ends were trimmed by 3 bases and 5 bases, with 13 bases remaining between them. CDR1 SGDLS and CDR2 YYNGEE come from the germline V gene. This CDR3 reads CASSANRDIDTQYF. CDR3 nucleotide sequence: TGTGCCAGCAGCGCAAACCGGGACATAGATACGCAGTATTTT.

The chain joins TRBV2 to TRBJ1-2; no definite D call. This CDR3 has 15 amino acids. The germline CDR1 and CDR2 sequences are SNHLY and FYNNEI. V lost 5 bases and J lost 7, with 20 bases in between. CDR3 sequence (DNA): TGTGCCAGCAGTCGGTCCGCGTTATTCTTCGGTGGCTACACCTTC. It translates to CASSRSALFFGGYTF.

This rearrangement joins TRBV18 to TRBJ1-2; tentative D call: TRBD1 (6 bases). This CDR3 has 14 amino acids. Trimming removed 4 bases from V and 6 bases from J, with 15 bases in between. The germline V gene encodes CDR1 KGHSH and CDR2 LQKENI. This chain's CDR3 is CASSRLAGGNGYTF. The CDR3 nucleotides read TGTGCCAGCTCACGTTTGGCTGGGGGCAATGGCTACACCTTC. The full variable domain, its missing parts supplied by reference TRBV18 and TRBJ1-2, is NAGVMQNPRHLVRRRGQEARLRCSPMKGHSHVYWYRQLPEEGLKFMVYLQKENIIDESGMPKERFSAEFPKEGPSILRIQQVVRGDSAAYFCASSRLAGGNGYTFGSGTRLTVV.

The CDR3 region is CASSPGTDDQPQHF. In DNA, the CDR3 is TGTGCCAGCAGCCCCGGGACAGATGATCAGCCCCAGCATTTT. The rearrangement joins TRBV4-2 to TRBJ1-5, with 7 bases that match TRBD1. CDR3 length equals 14 residues. Trimming at V came to 4 bases and at J to 5 bases, leaving 5 bases not matched to a gene. CDR1 is LGHNA, CDR2 YNFKEQ, per germline.

CDR3 sequence: CAWRLAGGTDTQYF. The CDR3 nucleotides read TGTGCCTGGAGACTAGCGGGGGGGACAGATACGCAGTATTTT. The gene calls are TRBV30 and TRBJ2-3, with 13 nucleotides matching TRBD2. Unmatched junction bases numbered 0, after V lost 3 bases and J lost 3 bases. Germline-derived CDR1 and CDR2 are GTSNPN and SVGIG (reference sequence). The CDR3 is 14 residues long.

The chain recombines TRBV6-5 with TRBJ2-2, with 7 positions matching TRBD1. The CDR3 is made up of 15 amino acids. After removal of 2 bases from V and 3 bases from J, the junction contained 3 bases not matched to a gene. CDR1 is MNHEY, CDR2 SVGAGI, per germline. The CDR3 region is CASSYGTAYTGELFF. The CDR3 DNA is TGTGCCAGCAGTTACGGGACAGCATACACCGGGGAGCTGTTTTTT.

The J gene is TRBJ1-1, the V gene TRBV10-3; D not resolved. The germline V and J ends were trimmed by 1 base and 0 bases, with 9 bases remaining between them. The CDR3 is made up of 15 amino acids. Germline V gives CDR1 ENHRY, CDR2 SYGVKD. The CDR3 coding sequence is TGTGCCATCAGTGAGTATGAGTTTATGAACACTGAAGCTTTCTTT. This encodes CAISEYEFMNTEAFF.

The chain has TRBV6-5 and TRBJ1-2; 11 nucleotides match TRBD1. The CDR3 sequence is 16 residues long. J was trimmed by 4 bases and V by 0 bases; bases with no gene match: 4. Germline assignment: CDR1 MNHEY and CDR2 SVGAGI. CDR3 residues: CASSYSRTGGSYGYTF. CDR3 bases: TGTGCCAGCAGTTACTCCAGGACAGGGGGCAGCTATGGCTACACCTTC.

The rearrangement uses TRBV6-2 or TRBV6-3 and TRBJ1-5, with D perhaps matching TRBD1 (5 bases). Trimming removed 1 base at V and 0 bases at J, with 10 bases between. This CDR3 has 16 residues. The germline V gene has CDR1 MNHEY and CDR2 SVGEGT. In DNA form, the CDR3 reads TGTGCCAGCAGTTACTGGGGCAGTTATAGCAATCAGCCCCAGCATTTT. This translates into CASSYWGSYSNQPQHF.

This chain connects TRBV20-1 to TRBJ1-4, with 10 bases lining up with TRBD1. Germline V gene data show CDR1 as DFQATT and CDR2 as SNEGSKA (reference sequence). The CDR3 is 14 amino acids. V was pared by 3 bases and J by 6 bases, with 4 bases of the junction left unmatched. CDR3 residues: CSASRDRGDEKLFF. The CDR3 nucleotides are TGCAGTGCTAGTAGGGACAGGGGAGATGAAAAACTGTTTTTT.

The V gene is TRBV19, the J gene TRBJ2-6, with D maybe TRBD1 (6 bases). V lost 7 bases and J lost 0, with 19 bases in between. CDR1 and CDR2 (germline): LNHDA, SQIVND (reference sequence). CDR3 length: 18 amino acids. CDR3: CASNEAGAPVSGANVLTF. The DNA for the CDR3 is TGTGCCAGTAATGAAGCAGGGGCGCCGGTCTCTGGGGCCAACGTCCTGACTTTC. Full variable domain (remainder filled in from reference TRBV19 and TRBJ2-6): DGGITQSPKYLFRKEGQNVTLSCEQNLNHDAMYWYRQDPGQGLRLIYYSQIVNDFQKGDIAEGYSVSREKKESFPLTVTSAQKNPTAFYLCASNEAGAPVSGANVLTFGAGSRLTVL.

The CDR3 region is CASSFKEGIGTEAFF. Here the CDR3 DNA reads TGCGCCAGCAGCTTCAAGGAGGGGATCGGCACTGAAGCTTTCTTT. V and J are TRBV5-1 and TRBJ1-1; D possibly corresponds to TRBD1 (5 bases). This CDR3 has 15 residues. V shed 2 bases and J shed 4 bases, with 15 bases lying between them. Germline values: CDR1 SGHRS, CDR2 YFSETQ.

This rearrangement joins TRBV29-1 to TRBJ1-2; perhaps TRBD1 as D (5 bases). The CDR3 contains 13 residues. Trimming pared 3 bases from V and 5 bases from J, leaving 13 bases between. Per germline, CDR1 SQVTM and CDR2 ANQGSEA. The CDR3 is CSVDPPTVYGYTF. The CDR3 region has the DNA TGCAGCGTTGACCCCCCGACAGTTTATGGCTACACCTTC.

The CDR3 DNA is TGTGCCAGCTCACCTACGGACAGGGGCACCTACGAGCAGTACGTC. Its translation is CASSPTDRGTYEQYV. The chain couples TRBV18 to TRBJ2-7; TRBD1 aligns across 9 bases. Germline CDR1 is KGHSH and CDR2 is LQKENI. The CDR3 loop spans 15 amino acids. The J segment lost 2 bases and the V segment lost 3 bases, leaving 5 bases of the junction unmatched.